This T cell receptor beta chain was recorded in a study of CD8+ T cells in alopecia areata. Reverse transcription of extracted RNA yielded cDNA, which provided the sequencing template. The protocol was immunoSEQ multiplex PCR, while the TCRdb copy is restricted to in-frame clones and leaves out a portion. The sample holds approximately 150,000 clones, roughly half seen once. Germline V gene sequence: CDR1 SEHNR, CDR2 FQNEAQ (reference sequence). V was clipped by 1 base and J by 8 bases, with 11 bases between them. CDR3 length: 13 residues. The TCR was taken from a human donor with alopecia areata. The chain links TRBV7-9 to TRBJ1-2; D is unclear. The input for sequencing was CD4+ T cells sorted from blood, taken at week 0. CDR3 in amino acids: CASSLGRRRGYTF. CDR3 DNA: TGTGCCAGCAGCTTAGGCCGAAGACGGGGCTACACCTTC.